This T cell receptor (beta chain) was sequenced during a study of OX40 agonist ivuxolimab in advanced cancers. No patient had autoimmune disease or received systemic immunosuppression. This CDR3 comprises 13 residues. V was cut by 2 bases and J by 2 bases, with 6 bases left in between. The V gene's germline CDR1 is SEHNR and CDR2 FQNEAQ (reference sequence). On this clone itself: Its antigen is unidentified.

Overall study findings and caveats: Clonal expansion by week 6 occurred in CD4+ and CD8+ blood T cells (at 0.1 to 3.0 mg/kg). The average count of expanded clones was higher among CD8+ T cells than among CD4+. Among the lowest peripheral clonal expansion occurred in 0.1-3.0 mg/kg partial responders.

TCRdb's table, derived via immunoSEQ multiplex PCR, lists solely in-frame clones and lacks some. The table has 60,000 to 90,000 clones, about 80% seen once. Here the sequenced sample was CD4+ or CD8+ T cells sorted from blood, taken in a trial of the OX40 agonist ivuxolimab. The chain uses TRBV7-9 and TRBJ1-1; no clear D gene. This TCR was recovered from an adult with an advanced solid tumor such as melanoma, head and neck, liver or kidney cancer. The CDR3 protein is CASSLMGNTEAFF. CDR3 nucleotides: TGTGCCAGCAGCTTAATGGGAAACACTGAAGCTTTCTTT.